This T cell receptor beta chain was identified in a study of blood T cell repertoires in COVID-19. Study overall: Samples of COVID-19 (acute and convalescent) were obtained from the United States, Italy and Spain. From T cells, B-cell-depleted T cells, or PBMCs came the material, which was cDNA or gDNA.

Trimming removed 5 bases from V and 4 bases from J; junction bases left unmatched: 4. Germline V gene lookup returns CDR1 MDHEN and CDR2 SYDVKM. This CDR3 spans 14 amino acids. Sequenced by immunoSEQ multiplex PCR; TCRdb stores in-frame clones only, minus some. The sample records approximately 180,000 clones, 76% being singletons. Enrolled through a virtual design, the participants were between 18 and 89 years of age and came from fewer than 30 US areas. Sample: PBMCs or T cells enriched from blood (not recorded which). V gene TRBV28 combines with J gene TRBJ1-1; 10 positions match TRBD1. The source is a woman between 50 and 59 years old with acute COVID-19. CDR3: CASSPRTGGTEAFF. CDR3 in DNA: TGTGCCAGCAGTCCAAGGACAGGGGGCACTGAAGCTTTCTTT.